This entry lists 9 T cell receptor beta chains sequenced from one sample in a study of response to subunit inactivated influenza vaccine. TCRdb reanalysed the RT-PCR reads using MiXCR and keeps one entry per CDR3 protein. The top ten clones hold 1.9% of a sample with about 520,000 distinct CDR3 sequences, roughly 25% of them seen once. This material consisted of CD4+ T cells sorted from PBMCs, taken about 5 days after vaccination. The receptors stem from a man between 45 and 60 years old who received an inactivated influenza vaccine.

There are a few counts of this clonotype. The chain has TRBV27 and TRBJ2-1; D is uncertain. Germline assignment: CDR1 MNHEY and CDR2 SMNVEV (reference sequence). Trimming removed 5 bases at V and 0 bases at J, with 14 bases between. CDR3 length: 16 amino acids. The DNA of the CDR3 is TGTGCCAGCAGTCCTACCCACCACGACTCCTACAATGAGCAGTTCTTC. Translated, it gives CASSPTHHDSYNEQFF.

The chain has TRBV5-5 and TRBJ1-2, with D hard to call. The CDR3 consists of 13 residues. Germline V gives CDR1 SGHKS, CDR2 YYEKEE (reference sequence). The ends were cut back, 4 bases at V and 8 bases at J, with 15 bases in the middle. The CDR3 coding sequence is TGTGCCAGCAGCCTCTCGGGTCAAGCGGGCTACACCTTC. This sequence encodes CASSLSGQAGYTF.

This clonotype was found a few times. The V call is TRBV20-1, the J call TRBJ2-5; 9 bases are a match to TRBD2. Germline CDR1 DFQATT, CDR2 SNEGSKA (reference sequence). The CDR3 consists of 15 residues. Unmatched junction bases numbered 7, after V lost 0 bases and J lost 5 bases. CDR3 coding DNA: TGCAGTGCTAGAGATCTTAGCGGGAGAGGCGAGACCCAGTACTTC. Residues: CSARDLSGRGETQYF.

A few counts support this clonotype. The CDR3 nucleotides read TGTGCCAGCAGAGACGGGACAGCCGGGGAGCTGTTTTTT. This encodes CASRDGTAGELFF. V is TRBV6-1 and J is TRBJ2-2; 7 bases fit TRBD1. Germline lookup yields CDR1 MNHNS and CDR2 SASEGT. The CDR3 is made up of 13 amino acids. With V trimmed by 6 bases and J by 6 bases, 4 bases remained unmatched.

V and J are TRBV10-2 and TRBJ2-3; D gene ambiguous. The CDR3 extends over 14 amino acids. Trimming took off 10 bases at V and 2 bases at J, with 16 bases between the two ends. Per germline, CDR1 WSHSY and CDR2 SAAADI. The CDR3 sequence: CATTSSGFTDTQYF. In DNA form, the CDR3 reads TGCGCCACTACGAGTTCTGGATTCACAGATACGCAGTATTTT.

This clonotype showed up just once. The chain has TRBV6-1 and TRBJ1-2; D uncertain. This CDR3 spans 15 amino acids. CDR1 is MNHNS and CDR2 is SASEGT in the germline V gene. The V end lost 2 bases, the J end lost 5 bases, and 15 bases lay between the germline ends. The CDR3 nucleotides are TGTGCCAGCAGTGAATCCCGCCCGTCGAGGTATGGCTACACCTTC. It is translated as CASSESRPSRYGYTF.

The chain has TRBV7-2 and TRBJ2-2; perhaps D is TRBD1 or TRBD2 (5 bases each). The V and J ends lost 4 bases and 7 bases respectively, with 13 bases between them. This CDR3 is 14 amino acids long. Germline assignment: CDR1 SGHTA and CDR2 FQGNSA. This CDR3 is CASSSSAGGGELFF. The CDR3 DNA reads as TGTGCCAGCAGCTCCTCCGCTGGGGGCGGGGAGCTGTTTTTT.

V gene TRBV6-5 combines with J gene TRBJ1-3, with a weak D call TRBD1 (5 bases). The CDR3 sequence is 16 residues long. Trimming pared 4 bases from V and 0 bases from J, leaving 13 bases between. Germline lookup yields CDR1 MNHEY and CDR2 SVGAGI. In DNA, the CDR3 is TGTGCCAGCAGTTCCGTGACAGCGAACTCTGGAAACACCATATATTTT. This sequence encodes CASSSVTANSGNTIYF.

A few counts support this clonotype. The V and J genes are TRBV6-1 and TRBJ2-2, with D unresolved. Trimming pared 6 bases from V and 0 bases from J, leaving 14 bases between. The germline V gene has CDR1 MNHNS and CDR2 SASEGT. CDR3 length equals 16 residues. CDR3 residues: CASRIEVFANTGELFF. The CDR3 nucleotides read TGTGCCAGCAGGATAGAGGTGTTCGCGAACACCGGGGAGCTGTTTTTT.